The rows below give T cell receptor beta chains drawn from one sample of a study of blood T cells in healthy people across ages. TCRdb reanalysed the 5' RACE reads using MiXCR and keeps one entry per CDR3 protein. The table shows about a million distinct CDR3 sequences, with around 48% occurring only once. The specimen was blood. The receptors come from a man in his thirties or forties in good health. Each CDR3 is given with its conserved first and last residue. Each record gives: J gene, clone size, V gene, D gene, CDR3 DNA, CDR3 protein. D genes are given only for firm matches. Some rows have no size entry. The others give once, few or many, or a class for an expanded clone.

j_call: TRBJ1-5; clone_size: NA; v_call: TRBV7-2; d_call: NA; cdr3_nt: TGTGCCAGCAGCTTAGTGGGAAACAATCAGCCCCAGCATTTT; cdr3_aa: CASSLVGNNQPQHF
j_call: TRBJ2-5; clone_size: NA; v_call: TRBV5-1; d_call: NA; cdr3_nt: TGCGCCAGCAGCTTCCGCAGGGACCCACAAGAGACCCAGTACTTC; cdr3_aa: CASSFRRDPQETQYF
j_call: TRBJ2-5; clone_size: NA; v_call: TRBV20-1; d_call: TRBD2; cdr3_nt: TGCAGTGCAGGACCGACTAGCGGGGAGGAGACCCAGTACTTC; cdr3_aa: CSAGPTSGEETQYF
j_call: TRBJ2-6; clone_size: NA; v_call: TRBV12-3/TRBV12-4; d_call: TRBD2; cdr3_nt: TGTGCCAGCAGTCACGCAGGGCTAGCGGGGTCTGGGGCCAACGTCCTGACTTTC; cdr3_aa: CASSHAGLAGSGANVLTF
j_call: TRBJ2-1; clone_size: NA; v_call: TRBV9; d_call: TRBD1; cdr3_nt: TGTGCCAGCAGCGTAGGACTCGGAGGACAGGGAGACAATGAGCAGTTCTTC; cdr3_aa: CASSVGLGGQGDNEQFF
j_call: TRBJ2-7; clone_size: NA; v_call: TRBV28; d_call: TRBD1; cdr3_nt: TGTGCCAGCGGCCTGGGACAGGGATTCACCTACGAGCAGTACTTC; cdr3_aa: CASGLGQGFTYEQYF
j_call: TRBJ1-2; clone_size: NA; v_call: TRBV28; d_call: TRBD1; cdr3_nt: TGTGCCAGCAGCGTAACTAACAGGGGTCGGCGTAACTATGGCTACACCTTC; cdr3_aa: CASSVTNRGRRNYGYTF
j_call: TRBJ2-5; clone_size: NA; v_call: TRBV4-1; d_call: NA; cdr3_nt: TGCGCCAGCAGCCAAGGTGGGGTCCGGGGTCCTACGGAGACCCAGTACTTC; cdr3_aa: CASSQGGVRGPTETQYF
j_call: TRBJ2-2; clone_size: NA; v_call: TRBV11-2; d_call: TRBD1; cdr3_nt: TGTGCCAGCGTCGGGACAGGGAACACCGGGGAGCTGTTTTTT; cdr3_aa: CASVGTGNTGELFF
j_call: TRBJ2-7; clone_size: few; v_call: TRBV29-1; d_call: NA; cdr3_nt: TGCAGCGTTGAAGGTGCGGGCTACGAGCAGTACTTC; cdr3_aa: CSVEGAGYEQYF
j_call: TRBJ2-1; clone_size: NA; v_call: TRBV20-1; d_call: TRBD2; cdr3_nt: TGCAGTGCTAAAGGGCTAGCGGGATCATACAATGAGCAGTTCTTC; cdr3_aa: CSAKGLAGSYNEQFF
j_call: TRBJ2-1; clone_size: once; v_call: TRBV4-3; d_call: NA; cdr3_nt: TGCGCCAGCAGCCGGCAACAACAAGGAGACTACAATGAGCAGTTCTTC; cdr3_aa: CASSRQQQGDYNEQFF
j_call: TRBJ1-1; clone_size: NA; v_call: TRBV7-9; d_call: NA; cdr3_nt: TGTGCCAGCAGCGCCAGGGGAGGTAGCACTGAAGCTTTCTTT; cdr3_aa: CASSARGGSTEAFF
j_call: TRBJ2-7; clone_size: NA; v_call: TRBV9; d_call: NA; cdr3_nt: TGTGCCAGCAGCCCCCACGGGGATATCTCCTACGAGCAGTACTTC; cdr3_aa: CASSPHGDISYEQYF
j_call: TRBJ2-7; clone_size: few; v_call: TRBV7-2; d_call: TRBD2; cdr3_nt: TGTGCCAGCAGCTTAGACTGGGGGGGGTACGAGCAGTACTTC; cdr3_aa: CASSLDWGGYEQYF
j_call: TRBJ2-1; clone_size: many; v_call: TRBV12-3/TRBV12-4; d_call: TRBD1; cdr3_nt: TGTGCCAGCAGACCCGGGACAGGGGGCTATGAGCAGTTCTTC; cdr3_aa: CASRPGTGGYEQFF
j_call: TRBJ1-1; clone_size: few; v_call: TRBV20-1; d_call: NA; cdr3_nt: TGCAGTGCTAGAGATCAGGGTATGAACACTGAAGCTTTCTTT; cdr3_aa: CSARDQGMNTEAFF
j_call: TRBJ2-3; clone_size: NA; v_call: TRBV7-2; d_call: TRBD2; cdr3_nt: TGTGCCAGCAGCTTGACGGGACTAGCGGGGGTCCCATCCACAGATACGCAGTATTTT; cdr3_aa: CASSLTGLAGVPSTDTQYF